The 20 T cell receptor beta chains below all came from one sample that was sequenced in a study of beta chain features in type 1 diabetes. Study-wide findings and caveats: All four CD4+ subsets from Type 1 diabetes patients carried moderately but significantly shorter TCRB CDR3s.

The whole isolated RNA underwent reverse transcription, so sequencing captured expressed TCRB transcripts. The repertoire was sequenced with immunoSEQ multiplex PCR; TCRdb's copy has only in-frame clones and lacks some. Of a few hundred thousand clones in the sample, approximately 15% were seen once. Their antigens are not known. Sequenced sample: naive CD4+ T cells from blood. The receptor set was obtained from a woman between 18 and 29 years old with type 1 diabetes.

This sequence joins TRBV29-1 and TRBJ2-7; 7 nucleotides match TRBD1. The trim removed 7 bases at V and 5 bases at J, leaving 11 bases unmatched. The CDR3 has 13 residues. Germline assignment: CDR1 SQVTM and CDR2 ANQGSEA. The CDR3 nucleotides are TGCAGCGCCCGGGACAGAAGAAACCACGAGCAGTACTTC. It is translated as CSARDRRNHEQYF.

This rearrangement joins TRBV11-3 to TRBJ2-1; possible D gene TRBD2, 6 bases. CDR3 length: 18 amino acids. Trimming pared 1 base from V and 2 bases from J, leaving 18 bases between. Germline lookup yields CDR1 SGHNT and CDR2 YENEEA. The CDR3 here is CASSLGVWGEQTYNEQFF. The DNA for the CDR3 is TGTGCCAGCAGCTTAGGGGTGTGGGGGGAGCAAACCTACAATGAGCAGTTCTTC.

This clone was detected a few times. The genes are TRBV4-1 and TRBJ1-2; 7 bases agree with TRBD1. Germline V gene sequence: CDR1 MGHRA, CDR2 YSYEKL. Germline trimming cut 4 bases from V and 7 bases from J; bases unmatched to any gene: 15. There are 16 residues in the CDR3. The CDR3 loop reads CASSPRYAQGEAGYTF. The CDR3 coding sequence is TGCGCCAGCAGCCCGCGCTACGCCCAGGGGGAAGCTGGCTACACCTTC.

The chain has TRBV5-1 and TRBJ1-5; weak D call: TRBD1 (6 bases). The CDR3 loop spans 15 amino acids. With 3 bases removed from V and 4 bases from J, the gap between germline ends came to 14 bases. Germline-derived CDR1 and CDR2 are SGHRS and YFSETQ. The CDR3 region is CASSSTGTPNQPQHF. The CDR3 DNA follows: TGCGCCAGCAGCTCAACCGGGACACCTAATCAGCCCCAGCATTTT.

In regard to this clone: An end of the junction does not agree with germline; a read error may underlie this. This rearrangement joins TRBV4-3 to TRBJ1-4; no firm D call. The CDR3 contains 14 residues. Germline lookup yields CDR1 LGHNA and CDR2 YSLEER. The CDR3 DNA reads TGCGCCAGCAACCAAGATTATAGACCGGAGAAACTGTTTTTT. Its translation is CASNQDYRPEKLFF.

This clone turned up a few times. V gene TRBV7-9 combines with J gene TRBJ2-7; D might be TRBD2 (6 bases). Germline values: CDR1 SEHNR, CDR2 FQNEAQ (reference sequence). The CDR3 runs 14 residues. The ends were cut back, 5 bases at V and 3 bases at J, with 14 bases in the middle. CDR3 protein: CASSPRDSSYEQYV. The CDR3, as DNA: TGTGCCAGCAGCCCACGGGACTCCAGCTACGAGCAGTACGTC.

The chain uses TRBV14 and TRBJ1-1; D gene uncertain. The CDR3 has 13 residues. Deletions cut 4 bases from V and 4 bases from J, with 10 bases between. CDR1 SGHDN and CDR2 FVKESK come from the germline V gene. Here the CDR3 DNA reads TGTGCCAGCAGCCTGGCATCGGGCACTGAAGCTTTCTTT. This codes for CASSLASGTEAFF.

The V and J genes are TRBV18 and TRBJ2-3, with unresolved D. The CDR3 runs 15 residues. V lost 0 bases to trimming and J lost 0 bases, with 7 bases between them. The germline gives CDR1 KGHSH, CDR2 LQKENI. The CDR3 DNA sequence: TGTGCCAGCTCACCACCATTGCGGAGCACAGATACGCAGTATTTT. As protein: CASSPPLRSTDTQYF.

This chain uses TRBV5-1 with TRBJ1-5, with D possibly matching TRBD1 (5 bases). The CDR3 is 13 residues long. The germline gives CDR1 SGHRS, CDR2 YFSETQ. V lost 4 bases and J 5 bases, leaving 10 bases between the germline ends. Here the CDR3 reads CASSVQGDQPQHF. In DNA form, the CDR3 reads TGCGCCAGCAGCGTGCAAGGGGATCAGCCCCAGCATTTT.

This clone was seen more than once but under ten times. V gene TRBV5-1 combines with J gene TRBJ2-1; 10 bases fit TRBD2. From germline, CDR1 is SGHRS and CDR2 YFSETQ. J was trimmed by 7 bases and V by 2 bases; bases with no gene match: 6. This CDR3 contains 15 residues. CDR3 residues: CASSFAASGGNEQFF. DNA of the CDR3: TGCGCCAGCAGCTTCGCGGCTAGCGGGGGTAATGAGCAGTTCTTC.

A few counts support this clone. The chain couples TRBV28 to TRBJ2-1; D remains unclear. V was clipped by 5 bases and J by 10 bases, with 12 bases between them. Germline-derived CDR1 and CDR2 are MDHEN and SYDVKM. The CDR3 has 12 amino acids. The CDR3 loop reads CASSVTLGEQFF. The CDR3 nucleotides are TGTGCCAGCAGTGTTACCTTGGGCGAGCAGTTCTTC.

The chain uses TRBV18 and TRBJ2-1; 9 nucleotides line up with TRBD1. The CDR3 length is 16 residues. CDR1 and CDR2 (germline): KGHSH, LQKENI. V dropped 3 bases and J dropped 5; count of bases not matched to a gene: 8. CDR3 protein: CASSPPGTGSHNEQFF. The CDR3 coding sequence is TGTGCCAGCTCACCTCCCGGGACAGGGAGCCACAATGAGCAGTTCTTC.

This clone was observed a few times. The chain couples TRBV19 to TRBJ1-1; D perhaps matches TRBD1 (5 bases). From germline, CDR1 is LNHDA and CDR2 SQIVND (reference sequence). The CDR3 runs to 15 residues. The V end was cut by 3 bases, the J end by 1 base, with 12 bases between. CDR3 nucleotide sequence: TGTGCCAGTAGTATGCCCGGGGGGAAGAACACTGAAGCTTTCTTT. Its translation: CASSMPGGKNTEAFF.

The chain's CDR3 is CASSRQGAKYF. CDR3 sequence (DNA): TGTGCCAGCAGTCGACAGGGGGCGAAGTACTTC. This rearrangement joins TRBV28 to TRBJ2-7, with 10 bases fitting TRBD1. With V trimmed by 5 bases and J by 11 bases, 3 bases remained unmatched. The CDR3 contains 11 residues. The germline V gene has CDR1 MDHEN and CDR2 SYDVKM.

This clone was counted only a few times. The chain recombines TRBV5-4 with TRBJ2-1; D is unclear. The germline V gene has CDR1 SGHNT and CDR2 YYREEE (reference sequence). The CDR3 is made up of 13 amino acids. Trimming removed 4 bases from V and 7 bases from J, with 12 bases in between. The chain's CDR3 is CASSPGSTNEQFF. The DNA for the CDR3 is TGTGCCAGCAGCCCCGGGTCTACGAATGAGCAGTTCTTC.

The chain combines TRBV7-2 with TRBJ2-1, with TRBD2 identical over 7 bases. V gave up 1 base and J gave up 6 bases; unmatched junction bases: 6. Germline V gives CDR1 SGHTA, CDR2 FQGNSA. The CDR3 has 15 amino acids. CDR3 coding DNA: TGTGCCAGCAGCTTAGGTTGGACTAGTGTCAATGAGCAGTTCTTC. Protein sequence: CASSLGWTSVNEQFF.

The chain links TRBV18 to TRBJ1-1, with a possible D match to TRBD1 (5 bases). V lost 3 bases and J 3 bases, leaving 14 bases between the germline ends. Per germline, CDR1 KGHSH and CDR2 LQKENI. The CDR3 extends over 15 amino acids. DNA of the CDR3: TGTGCCAGCTCACCTCGGGAGGGGTCAGACACTGAAGCTTTCTTT. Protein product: CASSPREGSDTEAFF.

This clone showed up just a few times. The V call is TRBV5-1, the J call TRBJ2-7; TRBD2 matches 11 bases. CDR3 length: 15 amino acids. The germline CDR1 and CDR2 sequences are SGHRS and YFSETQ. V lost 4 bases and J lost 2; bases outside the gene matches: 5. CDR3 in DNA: TGCGCCAGCAGCCCGGGACTAGCGGACCCCTACGAGCAGTACTTC. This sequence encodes CASSPGLADPYEQYF.

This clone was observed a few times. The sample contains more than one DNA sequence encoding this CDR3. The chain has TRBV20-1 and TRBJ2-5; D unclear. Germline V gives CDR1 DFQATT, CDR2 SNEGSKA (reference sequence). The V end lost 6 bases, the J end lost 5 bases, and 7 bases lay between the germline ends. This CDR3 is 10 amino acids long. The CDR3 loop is CSAKRETQYF. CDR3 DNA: TGCAGTGCAAAACGGGAGACCCAGTACTTC.

CDR3 region: CASSLRQISNQPQHF. The CDR3 bases are TGTGCCAGCAGTTTAAGACAGATTAGCAATCAGCCCCAGCATTTT. V and J are TRBV28 and TRBJ1-5; D may be TRBD1 (5 bases). Germline CDR1 reads MDHEN; CDR2 reads SYDVKM. Trimming removed 2 bases at V and 0 bases at J, with 8 bases between. The CDR3 spans 15 residues. The full variable domain, with the rest looked up from reference TRBV28 and TRBJ1-5, is DVKVTQSSRYLVKRTGEKVFLECVQDMDHENMFWYRQDPGLGLRLIYFSYDVKMKEKGDIPEGYSVSREKKERFSLILESASTNQTSMYLCASSLRQISNQPQHFGDGTRLSIL.